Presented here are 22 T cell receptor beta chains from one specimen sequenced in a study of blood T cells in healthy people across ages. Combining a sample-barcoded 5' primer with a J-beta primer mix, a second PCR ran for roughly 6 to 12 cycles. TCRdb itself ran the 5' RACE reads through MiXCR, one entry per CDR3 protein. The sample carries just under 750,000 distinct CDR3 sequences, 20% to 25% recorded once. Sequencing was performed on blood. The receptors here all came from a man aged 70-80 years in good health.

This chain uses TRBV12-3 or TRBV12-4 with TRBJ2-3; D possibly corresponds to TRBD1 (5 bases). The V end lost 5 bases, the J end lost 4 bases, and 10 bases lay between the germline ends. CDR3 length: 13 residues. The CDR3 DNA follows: TGTGCCAGCAGTGCCCCGACAGCAGATACGCAGTATTTT. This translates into CASSAPTADTQYF.

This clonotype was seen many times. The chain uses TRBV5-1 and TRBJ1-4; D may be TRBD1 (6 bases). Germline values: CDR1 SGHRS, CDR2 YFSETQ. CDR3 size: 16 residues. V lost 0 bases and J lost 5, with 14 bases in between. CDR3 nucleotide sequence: TGCGCCAGCAGCTTGGTCCTCGGGGGGCCGAATGAAAAACTGTTTTTT. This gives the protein CASSLVLGGPNEKLFF.

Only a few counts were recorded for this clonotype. The CDR3 DNA is TGTGCCAGCAGCCCCACCCTCGACAGATCCGAAGCTTTCTTT. The encoded protein is CASSPTLDRSEAFF. The chain employs TRBV28 and TRBJ1-1; D is perhaps TRBD1 (5 bases). Germline values: CDR1 MDHEN, CDR2 SYDVKM. V was shortened by 6 bases and J by 8 bases, with 19 bases between the two germline ends. The CDR3 covers 14 residues.

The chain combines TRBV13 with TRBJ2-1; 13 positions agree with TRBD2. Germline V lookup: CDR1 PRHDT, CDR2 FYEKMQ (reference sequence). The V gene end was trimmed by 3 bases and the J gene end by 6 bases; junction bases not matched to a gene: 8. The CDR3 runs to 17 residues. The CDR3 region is CASSLSYRTSGGNEQFF. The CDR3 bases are TGTGCCAGCAGCTTGAGTTACAGGACTAGCGGGGGCAATGAGCAGTTCTTC.

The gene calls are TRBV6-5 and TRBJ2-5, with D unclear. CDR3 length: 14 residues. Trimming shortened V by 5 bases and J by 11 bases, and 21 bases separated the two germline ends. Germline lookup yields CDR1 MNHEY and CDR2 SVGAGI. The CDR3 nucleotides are TGTGCCAGCAGTCCCTCGCAAACCAACTCTGTGCAGTACTTC. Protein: CASSPSQTNSVQYF.

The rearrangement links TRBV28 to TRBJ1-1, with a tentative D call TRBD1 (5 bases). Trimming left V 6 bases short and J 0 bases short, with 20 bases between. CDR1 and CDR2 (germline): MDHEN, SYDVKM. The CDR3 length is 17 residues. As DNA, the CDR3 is TGTGCCAGCAGACCGGGGGAAACGCTACTTATGAACACTGAAGCTTTCTTT. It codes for CASRPGETLLMNTEAFF.

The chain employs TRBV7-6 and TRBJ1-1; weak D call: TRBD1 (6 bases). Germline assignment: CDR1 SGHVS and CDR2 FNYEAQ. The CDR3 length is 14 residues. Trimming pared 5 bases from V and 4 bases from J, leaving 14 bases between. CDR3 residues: CASSPRGGVTEAFF. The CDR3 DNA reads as TGTGCCAGCAGCCCCAGGGGAGGGGTCACTGAAGCTTTCTTT.

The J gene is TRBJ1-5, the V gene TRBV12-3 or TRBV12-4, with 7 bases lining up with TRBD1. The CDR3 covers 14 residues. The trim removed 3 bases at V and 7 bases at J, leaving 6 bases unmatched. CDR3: CASSFVTGRQPQHF. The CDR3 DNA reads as TGTGCCAGCAGTTTCGTGACAGGGAGGCAGCCCCAGCATTTT.

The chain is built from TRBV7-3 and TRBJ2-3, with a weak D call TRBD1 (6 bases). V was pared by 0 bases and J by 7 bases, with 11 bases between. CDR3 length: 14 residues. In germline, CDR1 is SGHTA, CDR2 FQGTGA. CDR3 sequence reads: CASSLTAGQNTQYF. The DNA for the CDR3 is TGTGCCAGCAGCTTAACGGCAGGACAGAATACGCAGTATTTT. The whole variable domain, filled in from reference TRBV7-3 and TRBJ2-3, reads GAGVSQTPSNKVTEKGKYVELRCDPISGHTALYWYRQSLGQGPEFLIYFQGTGAADDSGLPNDRFFAVRPEGSVSTLKIQRTERGDSAVYLCASSLTAGQNTQYFGPGTRLTVL.

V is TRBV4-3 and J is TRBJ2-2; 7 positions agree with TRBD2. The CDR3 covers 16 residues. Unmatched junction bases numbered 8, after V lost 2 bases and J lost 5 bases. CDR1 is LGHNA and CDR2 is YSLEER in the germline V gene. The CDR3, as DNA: TGCGCCAGCAGCCAAACTTCGGGCGGGGGAACCGGGGAGCTGTTTTTT. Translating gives CASSQTSGGGTGELFF.

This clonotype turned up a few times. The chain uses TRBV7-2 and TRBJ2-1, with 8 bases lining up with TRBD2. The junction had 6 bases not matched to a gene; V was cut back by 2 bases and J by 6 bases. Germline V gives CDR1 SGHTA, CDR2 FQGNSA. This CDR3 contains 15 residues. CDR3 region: CASSLRVAGSNEQFF. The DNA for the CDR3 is TGTGCCAGCAGCTTAAGGGTAGCGGGGAGCAATGAGCAGTTCTTC.

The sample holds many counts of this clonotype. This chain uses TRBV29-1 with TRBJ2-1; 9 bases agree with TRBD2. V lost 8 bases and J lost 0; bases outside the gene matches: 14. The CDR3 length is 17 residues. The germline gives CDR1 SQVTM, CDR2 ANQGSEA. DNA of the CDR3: TGCAGCCTTGGTGATAGCGGGGGCCGCAGCTCCTACAATGAGCAGTTCTTC. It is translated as CSLGDSGGRSSYNEQFF.

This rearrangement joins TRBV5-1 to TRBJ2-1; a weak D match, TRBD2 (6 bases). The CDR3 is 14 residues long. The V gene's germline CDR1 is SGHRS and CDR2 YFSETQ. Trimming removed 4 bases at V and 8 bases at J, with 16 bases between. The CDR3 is CASSKRWEADEQFF. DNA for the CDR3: TGCGCCAGCAGCAAGCGGTGGGAGGCGGATGAGCAGTTCTTC.

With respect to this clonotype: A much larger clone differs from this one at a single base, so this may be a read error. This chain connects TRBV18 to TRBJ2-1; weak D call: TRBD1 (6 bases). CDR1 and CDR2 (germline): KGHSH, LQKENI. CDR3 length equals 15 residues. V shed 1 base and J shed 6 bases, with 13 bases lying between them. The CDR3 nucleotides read TGTGCCAGCTCACCACTCAGAGGGGGATTCAATGAGCAGTTCTTC. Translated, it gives CASSPLRGGFNEQFF.

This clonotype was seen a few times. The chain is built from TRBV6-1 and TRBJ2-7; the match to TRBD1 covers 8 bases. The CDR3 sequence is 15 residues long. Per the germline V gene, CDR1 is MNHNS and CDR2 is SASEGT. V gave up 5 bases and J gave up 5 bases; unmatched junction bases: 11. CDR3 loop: CASSPIQGAKNEQYF. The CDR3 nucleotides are TGTGCCAGCAGTCCAATTCAGGGGGCGAAGAACGAGCAGTACTTC.

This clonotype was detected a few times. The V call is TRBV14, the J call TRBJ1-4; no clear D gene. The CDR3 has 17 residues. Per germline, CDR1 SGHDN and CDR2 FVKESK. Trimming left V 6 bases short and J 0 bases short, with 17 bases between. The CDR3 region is CASSGPDPYATNEKLFF. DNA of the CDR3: TGTGCCAGCAGTGGGCCTGACCCTTACGCAACTAATGAAAAACTGTTTTTT.

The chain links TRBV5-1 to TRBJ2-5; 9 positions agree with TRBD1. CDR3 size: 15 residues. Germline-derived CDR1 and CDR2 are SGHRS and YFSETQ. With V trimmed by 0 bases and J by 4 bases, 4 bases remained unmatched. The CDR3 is CASSLGGQGGETQYF. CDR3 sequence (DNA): TGCGCCAGCAGCTTGGGGGGACAGGGTGGAGAGACCCAGTACTTC.

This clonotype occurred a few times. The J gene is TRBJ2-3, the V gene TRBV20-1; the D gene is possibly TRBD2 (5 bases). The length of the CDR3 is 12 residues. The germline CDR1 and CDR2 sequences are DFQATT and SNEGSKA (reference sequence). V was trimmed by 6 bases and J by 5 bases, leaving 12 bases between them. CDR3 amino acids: CSAPRDGDTQYF. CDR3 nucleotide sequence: TGCAGTGCCCCGAGGGATGGAGATACGCAGTATTTT.

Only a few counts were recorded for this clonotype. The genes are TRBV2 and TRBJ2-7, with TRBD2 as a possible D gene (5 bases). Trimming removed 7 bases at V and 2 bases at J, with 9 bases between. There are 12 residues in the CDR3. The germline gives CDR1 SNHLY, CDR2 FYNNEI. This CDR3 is CASTGITYEQYF. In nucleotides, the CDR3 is TGTGCCAGCACGGGGATTACCTACGAGCAGTACTTC.

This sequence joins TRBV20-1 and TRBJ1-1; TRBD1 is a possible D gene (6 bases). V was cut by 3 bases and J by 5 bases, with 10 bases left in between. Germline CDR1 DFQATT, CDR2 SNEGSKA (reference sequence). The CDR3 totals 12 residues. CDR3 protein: CSASTGRTEAFF. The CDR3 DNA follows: TGCAGTGCTAGTACAGGGAGGACTGAAGCTTTCTTT.

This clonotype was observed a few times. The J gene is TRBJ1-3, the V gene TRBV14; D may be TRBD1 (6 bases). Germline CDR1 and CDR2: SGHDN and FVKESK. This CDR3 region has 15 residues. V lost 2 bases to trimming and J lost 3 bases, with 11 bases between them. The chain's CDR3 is CASSQTQGVGNTIYF. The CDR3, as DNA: TGTGCCAGCAGCCAAACACAGGGAGTTGGAAACACCATATATTTT.

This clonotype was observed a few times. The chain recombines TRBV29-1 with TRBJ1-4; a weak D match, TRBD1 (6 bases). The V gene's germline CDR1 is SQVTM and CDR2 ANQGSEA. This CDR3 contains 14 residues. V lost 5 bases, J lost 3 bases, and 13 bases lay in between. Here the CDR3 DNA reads TGCAGCGTTTTGAAACAGGGACCTAATGAAAAACTGTTTTTT. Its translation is CSVLKQGPNEKLFF.